The following is a T cell receptor beta chain sequence with its context. Antigen specificity is unknown. With 7 bases removed from V and 2 bases from J, the gap between germline ends came to 12 bases. Looked up from germline, CDR1 is SNHLY and CDR2 is FYNNEI. The CDR3 has 14 residues. This sample stems from a study of cytomegalovirus exposure and HLA in healthy donors. Study-level points and caveats: The study labeled 164 TCR beta chains cytomegalovirus-associated. The number of N-insertions in an Asian-associated ancestry cluster was reportedly below the roughly 620-donor mean in a later analysis.

PCR primers comprised 60 Vbeta and 13 Jbeta primers. The protocol was immunoSEQ multiplex PCR, while the TCRdb copy is restricted to in-frame clones and leaves out a portion. The sample contains approximately 120,000 clones, approximately 17% of which appear only once. Each donor's status was that of a healthy bone marrow donor. The sample consisted of PBMCs. V gene TRBV2 combines with J gene TRBJ2-1; D perhaps matches TRBD2 (7 bases). This clonotype originated in a female donor in good health and CMV-seropositive. The CDR3, as DNA: TGTGCCAGCACGGCGGGGGCAGCCTACAATGAGCAGTTCTTC. This encodes CASTAGAAYNEQFF.